This T cell receptor (beta chain) was obtained from a study of CD8+CD57+ T cells in acquired aplastic anemia. Turning to the study itself: Each DNA sample taken from sorted CD4+ and CD8+ cells came to 2.5 to 4 ug on average.

Study-level results: Patients had around 30 CD8+ CDR3 sequences in common with controls (the shared set). CD8+ Simpson's diversity in patients was not significantly different from that in controls.

This clonotype came up many times. Its antigen remains unknown. Genomic DNA was employed as the template in profiling TCR beta VDJ and CDR3. TCRdb analysed the reads with MiXCR anew, one entry per CDR3 protein. The sample lists roughly 300,000 distinct CDR3 sequences, 56% occurring once. Germline values: CDR1 SGHVS, CDR2 FQNEAQ. With 0 bases clipped from V and 2 bases from J, the junction kept 10 bases outside the gene matches. The CDR3 runs 17 residues. This sequence was found in a human donor with severe aplastic anemia or a healthy control (not recorded which). The chain employs TRBV7-8 and TRBJ2-7; 7 bases align to TRBD1. The source material was sorted CD4+, CD8+, or CD8+CD57+ T cells (not recorded which) from PBMCs. This CDR3 is CASSLALWTGQPYEQYF. CDR3 DNA sequence: TGTGCCAGCAGCTTAGCGCTTTGGACAGGCCAGCCCTACGAGCAGTACTTC.